This T cell receptor beta chain was recorded in a study of PD-1 blockade in classical Hodgkin lymphoma. Clones were sequenced by immunoSEQ multiplex PCR, and TCRdb holds only the in-frame ones, with some missing. This table has 75,000 to 100,000 clones, 65% to 85% appearing once. V gave up 4 bases and J gave up 3 bases; unmatched junction bases: 8. This CDR3 contains 16 residues. Germline lookup yields CDR1 SGDLS and CDR2 YYNGEE. Every single patient, without exception, relapsed after autologous stem cell transplantation, and brentuximab vedotin exposure varied. Patients' outcomes at their best amounted to complete response, partial response or progressive disease.

The specimen was peripheral blood mononuclear cells (PBMCs), collected at baseline. J is TRBJ2-7 and V is TRBV9, with TRBD2 matching over 12 bases. This receptor was obtained from a human donor with classical Hodgkin lymphoma. CDR3 residues: CASSPGLAGSFYEQYF. For the CDR3, the DNA is TGTGCCAGCAGCCCAGGACTAGCGGGATCCTTCTACGAGCAGTACTTC.